The clone carrying this TCR beta chain is medium-sized. This sample stems from a study of spatial heterogeneity in lung cancer. On the study more broadly: Detection of beta-chain sequences consistently exceeded that of alpha-chain sequences.

Via MiXCR, TCRdb re-called the 5' RACE reads, giving one row per CDR3 protein. This table holds around 40,000 distinct CDR3 sequences, about 7.6% found once. Regarding time point: blood at routine non-recurrence follow-up after resection. Germline CDR1 SGHVS, CDR2 FNYEAQ. V lost 5 bases, J lost 3 bases, and 11 bases lay in between. The CDR3 consists of 13 residues. V is TRBV7-6 and J is TRBJ2-7; D call uncertain. The specimen comprised PBMCs, sampled at follow-up. This sequence was found in a male donor with early-stage non-small cell lung cancer. CDR3 sequence (DNA): TGTGCCAGCAGCGCGATCCCCGACTACGAGCAGTACTTC. Its translation is CASSAIPDYEQYF.